Below, 13 T cell receptor beta chains from the same sample are listed, as sequenced in a study of vaccination and CD4 T cells after COVID-19. As to treatment: approximately 9-day PBMC culture with coronavirus spike peptide pools or control peptides (ViraFEST assay). Which antigens these TCRs recognize remains unknown. Once obtained from cultured CD4+ T cells, the DNA was sequenced using the Oncomine TCR Beta short-read assay. TCRdb analysed the PCR reads with MiXCR anew, one entry per CDR3 protein. The table includes over 15,000 distinct CDR3 sequences, roughly 56% detected once. The sample consisted of CD4+ T cells from blood, cultured in vitro. Source of these receptors: a human donor who had recovered from COVID-19.

J is TRBJ1-2 and V is TRBV5-4; TRBD1 matches at 8 bases. The CDR3 spans 14 residues. Germline V CDR1 and CDR2: SGHNT, YYREEE (reference sequence). J was trimmed by 3 bases and V by 4 bases; bases with no gene match: 5. DNA of the CDR3: TGTGCCAGCAGCGGGGGACAGGAGCACTATGGCTACACCTTC. It specifies CASSGGQEHYGYTF.

In its sample, this clonotype was seen a few times. The genes are TRBV6-1 and TRBJ2-7; 8 bases are a match to TRBD2. The CDR3 sequence is 12 residues long. The V and J ends lost 5 bases and 9 bases, in that order; junction bases with no gene match: 6. Per the germline V gene, CDR1 is MNHNS and CDR2 is SASEGT. The CDR3 reads CASSPVAGLQYF. Here the CDR3 DNA reads TGTGCCAGCAGTCCCGTAGCGGGATTGCAGTACTTC.

The V call is TRBV19, the J call TRBJ2-7; D gene uncertain. The germline V gene encodes CDR1 LNHDA and CDR2 SQIVND (reference sequence). V was clipped by 3 bases and J by 5 bases, with 11 bases between them. The CDR3 runs 13 residues. The CDR3 nucleotides read TGTGCCAGTAGTATGGGAACAAGAAACGAGCAGTACTTC. Translation gives CASSMGTRNEQYF.

The gene calls are TRBV7-2 and TRBJ2-7; TRBD2 aligns across 10 bases. Trimming at V came to 5 bases and at J to 7 bases, leaving 14 bases not matched to a gene. CDR1 SGHTA and CDR2 FQGNSA come from the germline V gene. The CDR3 consists of 16 residues. The CDR3 is CASSPALAGVPGEQYF. In DNA, the CDR3 is TGTGCCAGCAGCCCGGCGCTAGCGGGAGTCCCGGGGGAGCAGTACTTC.

This rearrangement joins TRBV10-3 to TRBJ2-2; no clear D gene. There are 15 residues in the CDR3. Germline CDR1 reads ENHRY; CDR2 reads SYGVKD. The V end lost 0 bases, the J end lost 12 bases, and 17 bases lay between the germline ends. This CDR3 is CAISESAAVWGQLFF. CDR3 coding DNA: TGTGCCATCAGTGAGTCAGCCGCCGTATGGGGTCAGCTGTTTTTT.

CDR3: CASSIRDREGPYNSPLHF. The DNA of the CDR3 is TGTGCCAGCAGCATCCGCGACAGGGAAGGCCCCTATAATTCACCCCTCCACTTT. The chain carries TRBV21-1 and TRBJ1-6; no DNA check was done on the table's D call, TRBD1. TRBV21-1 is described as a pseudogene. The CDR3 has 18 residues.

The gene calls are TRBV27 and TRBJ2-2; unclear D gene. V was pared by 5 bases and J by 6 bases, with 13 bases between. The CDR3 loop spans 14 amino acids. Germline V CDR1 and CDR2: MNHEY, SMNVEV (reference sequence). The CDR3 region has the DNA TGTGCCAGCAGTCCTACCCGTAGAGCCGGGGAGCTGTTTTTT. It yields the protein CASSPTRRAGELFF.

The chain recombines TRBV7-2 with TRBJ2-7; 9 bases align to TRBD2. The CDR3 is 16 amino acids. J lost 4 bases, V lost 5 bases, and 12 bases had no gene match. Germline-derived CDR1 and CDR2 are SGHTA and FQGNSA. CDR3 residues: CASSVYVAGVSYEQYF. As DNA, the CDR3 is TGTGCCAGCAGCGTATACGTAGCGGGAGTTAGTTACGAGCAGTACTTC.

The chain links TRBV20-1 to TRBJ1-2, with unresolved D. Germline V gives CDR1 DFQATT, CDR2 SNEGSKA (reference sequence). V dropped 0 bases and J dropped 0 bases, with 14 bases sitting between them. CDR3 size: 16 residues. DNA of the CDR3: TGCAGTGCTAGAGATCGAATGGGCACCCCTAACTATGGCTACACCTTC. Amino acid sequence: CSARDRMGTPNYGYTF.

This clonotype was observed a handful of times. The J gene is TRBJ2-5, the V gene TRBV7-8; 7 nucleotides agree with TRBD1. This CDR3 has 16 residues. The junction had 13 bases not matched to a gene; V was cut back by 5 bases and J by 4 bases. CDR1 and CDR2 from the germline V gene are SGHVS and FQNEAQ. The CDR3 is CASSPHRGVRGETQYF. CDR3 bases: TGTGCCAGCAGCCCCCACAGGGGAGTGAGGGGAGAGACCCAGTACTTC.

The chain recombines TRBV7-2 with TRBJ1-1; D perhaps matches TRBD1 (6 bases). The germline V gene has CDR1 SGHTA and CDR2 FQGNSA. The CDR3 runs to 15 residues. The V gene lost 0 bases and the J gene lost 1 base, with 9 bases spanning the gap. The CDR3 is CASSLAGAGNTEAFF. DNA of the CDR3: TGTGCCAGCAGCTTAGCGGGGGCCGGGAACACTGAAGCTTTCTTT.

This clonotype was detected only a few times. The rearrangement joins TRBV7-6 to TRBJ1-6, with 7 bases identical to TRBD1. The CDR3 is 14 amino acids. With 2 bases clipped from V and 8 bases from J, the junction kept 3 bases outside the gene matches. Germline assignment: CDR1 SGHVS and CDR2 FNYEAQ. The CDR3 spells CASSLRDSDSPLHF. DNA for the CDR3: TGTGCCAGCAGCTTACGGGACAGTGATTCACCCCTCCACTTT.

This sequence joins TRBV7-2 and TRBJ1-1, with a weak D call TRBD1 (5 bases). The CDR3 sequence is 16 residues long. The V end lost 2 bases, the J end lost 5 bases, and 18 bases lay between the germline ends. Germline lookup yields CDR1 SGHTA and CDR2 FQGNSA. CDR3 protein: CASSLREAAWGTEAFF. The CDR3 bases are TGTGCCAGCAGCTTAAGGGAGGCAGCGTGGGGGACTGAAGCTTTCTTT.